This T cell receptor (beta chain) was retrieved from a study of shared clonotypes between healthy human individuals. Naive CD8 cells comprised CD45RO-negative, CCR7-positively selected cells, excluding terminally differentiated effector memory CD45RA+ cells. The V end was cut by 3 bases, the J end by 0 bases, with 8 bases between. Germline CDR1 LNHDA, CDR2 SQIVND (reference sequence). The CDR3 runs 15 residues. This clone was counted once. Sorted-subset replicate PCR reactions were performed with approximately 200 ng DNA, corresponding to roughly 31,000 T cell genomes. Sequenced by immunoSEQ multiplex PCR; TCRdb stores in-frame clones only, minus some. The table records about 2 million clones, about 95% of them present only once.

This receptor was identified in a man between 18 and 29 years old in good health. V usage is TRBV19 and J usage is TRBJ1-4; the D is unclear. The material sequenced was naive CD8+ T cells sorted from blood. CDR3: CASSMTPATNEKLFF. The CDR3, as DNA: TGTGCCAGTAGTATGACACCTGCAACTAATGAAAAACTGTTTTTT.